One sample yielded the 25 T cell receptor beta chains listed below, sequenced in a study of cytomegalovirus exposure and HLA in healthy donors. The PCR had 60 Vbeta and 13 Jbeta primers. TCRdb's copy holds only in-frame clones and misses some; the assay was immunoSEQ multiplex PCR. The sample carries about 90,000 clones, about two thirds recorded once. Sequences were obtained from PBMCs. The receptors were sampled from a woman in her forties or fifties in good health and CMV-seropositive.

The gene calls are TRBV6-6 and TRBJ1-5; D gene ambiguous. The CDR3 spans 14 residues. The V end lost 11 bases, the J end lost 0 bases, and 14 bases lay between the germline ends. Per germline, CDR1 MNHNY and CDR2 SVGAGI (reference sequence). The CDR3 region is CASRGRASNQPQHF. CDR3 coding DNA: TGTGCCTCCCGCGGGAGGGCTAGCAATCAGCCCCAGCATTTT.

The CDR3 is CASSPRGEGNEKLFF. As DNA, the CDR3 is TGTGCCAGCAGTCCCCGGGGGGAGGGGAATGAAAAACTGTTTTTT. The chain has TRBV6-6 and TRBJ1-4, with D possibly TRBD1 on 5 matching bases. The V gene's germline CDR1 is MNHNY and CDR2 SVGAGI (reference sequence). The CDR3 is made up of 15 amino acids. Trimming pared 5 bases from V and 5 bases from J, leaving 15 bases between.

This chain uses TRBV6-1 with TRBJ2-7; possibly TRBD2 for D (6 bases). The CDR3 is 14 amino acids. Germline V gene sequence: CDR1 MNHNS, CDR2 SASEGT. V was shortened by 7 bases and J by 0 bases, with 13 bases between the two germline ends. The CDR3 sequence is CASNPGLSSYEQYF. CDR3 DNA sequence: TGTGCCAGCAATCCGGGACTGTCCTCCTACGAGCAGTACTTC.

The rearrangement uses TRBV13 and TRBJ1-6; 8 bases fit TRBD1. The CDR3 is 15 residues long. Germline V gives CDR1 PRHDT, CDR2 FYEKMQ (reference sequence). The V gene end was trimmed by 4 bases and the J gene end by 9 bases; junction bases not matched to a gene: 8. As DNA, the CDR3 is TGTGCCAGCAGCTCCAGGGGGCGCGGTGCTTCACCCCTCCACTTT. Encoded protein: CASSSRGRGASPLHF.

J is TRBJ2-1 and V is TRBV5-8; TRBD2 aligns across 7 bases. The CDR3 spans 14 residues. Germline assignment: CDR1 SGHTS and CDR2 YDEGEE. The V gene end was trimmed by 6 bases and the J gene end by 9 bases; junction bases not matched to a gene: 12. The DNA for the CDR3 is TGTGCCAGCACATTAGGGCCTAGCGGTCGTGAGCAGTTCTTC. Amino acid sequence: CASTLGPSGREQFF.

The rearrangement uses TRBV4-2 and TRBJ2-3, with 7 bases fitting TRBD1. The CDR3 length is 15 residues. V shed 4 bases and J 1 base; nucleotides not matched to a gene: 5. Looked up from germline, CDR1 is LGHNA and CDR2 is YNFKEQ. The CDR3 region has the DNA TGTGCCAGCAGCCCTGACAGGGTGGGCACAGATACGCAGTATTTT. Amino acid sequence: CASSPDRVGTDTQYF.

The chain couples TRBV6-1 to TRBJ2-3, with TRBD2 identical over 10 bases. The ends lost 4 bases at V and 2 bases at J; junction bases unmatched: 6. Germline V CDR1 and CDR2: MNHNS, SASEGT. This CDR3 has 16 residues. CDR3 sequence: CASSGGLAGVTDTQYF. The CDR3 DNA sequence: TGTGCCAGCAGTGGGGGCCTAGCGGGGGTCACAGATACGCAGTATTTT.

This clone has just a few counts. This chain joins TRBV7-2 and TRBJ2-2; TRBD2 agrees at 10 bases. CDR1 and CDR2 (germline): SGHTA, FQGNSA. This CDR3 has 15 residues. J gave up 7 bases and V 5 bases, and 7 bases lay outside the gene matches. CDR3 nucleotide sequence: TGTGCCAGCAGCCCCCAACTAGCGGGGAACGGGGAGCTGTTTTTT. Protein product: CASSPQLAGNGELFF.

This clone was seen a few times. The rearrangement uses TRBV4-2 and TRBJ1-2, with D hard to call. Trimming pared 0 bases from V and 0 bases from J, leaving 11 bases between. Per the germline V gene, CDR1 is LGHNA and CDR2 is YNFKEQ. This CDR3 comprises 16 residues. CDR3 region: CASSQDLLPTNYGYTF. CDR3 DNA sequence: TGTGCCAGCAGCCAAGACCTACTCCCCACTAACTATGGCTACACCTTC.

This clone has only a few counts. In DNA form, the CDR3 reads TGTGCCAGCAGATCACGACAGGGAGCTTTCTTT. It encodes CASRSRQGAFF. V gene TRBV6-5 combines with J gene TRBJ1-1, with 7 bases fitting TRBD1. CDR1 MNHEY and CDR2 SVGAGI come from the germline V gene. J lost 10 bases, V lost 6 bases, and 5 bases had no gene match. This CDR3 is 11 amino acids long.

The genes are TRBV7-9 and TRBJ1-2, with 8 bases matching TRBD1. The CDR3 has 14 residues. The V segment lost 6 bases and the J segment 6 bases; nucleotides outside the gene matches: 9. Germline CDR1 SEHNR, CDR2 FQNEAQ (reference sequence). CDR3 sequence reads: CASRDTGQGDGYTF. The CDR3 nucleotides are TGTGCCAGCAGGGACACCGGACAGGGTGATGGCTACACCTTC.

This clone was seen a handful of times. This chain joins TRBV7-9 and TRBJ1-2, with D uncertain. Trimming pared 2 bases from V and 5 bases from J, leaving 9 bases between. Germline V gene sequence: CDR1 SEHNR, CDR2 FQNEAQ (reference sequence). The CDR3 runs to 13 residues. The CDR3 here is CASSLSDLYGYTF. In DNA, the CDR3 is TGTGCCAGCAGCTTAAGCGACCTATATGGCTACACCTTC.

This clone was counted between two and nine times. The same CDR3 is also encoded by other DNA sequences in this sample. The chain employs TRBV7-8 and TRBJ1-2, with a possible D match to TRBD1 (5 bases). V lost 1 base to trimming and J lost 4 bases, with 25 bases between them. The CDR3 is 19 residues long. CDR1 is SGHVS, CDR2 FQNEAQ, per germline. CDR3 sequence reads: CASSLGGLGGAAPSYGYTF. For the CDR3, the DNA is TGTGCCAGCAGCTTAGGTGGGTTAGGAGGGGCCGCTCCCAGCTATGGCTACACCTTC. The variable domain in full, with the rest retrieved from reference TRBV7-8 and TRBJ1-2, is GAGVSQSPRYKVAKRGQDVALRCDPISGHVSLFWYQQALGQGPEFLTYFQNEAQLDKSGLPSDRFFAERPEGSVSTLKIQRTQQEDSAVYLCASSLGGLGGAAPSYGYTFGSGTRLTVV.

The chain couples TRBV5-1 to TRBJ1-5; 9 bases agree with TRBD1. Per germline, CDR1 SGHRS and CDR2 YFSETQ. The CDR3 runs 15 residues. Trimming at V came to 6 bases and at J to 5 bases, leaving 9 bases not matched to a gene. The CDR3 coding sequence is TGCGCCAGCAAGACTACAGGGGGCTCCGATCAGCCCCAGCATTTT. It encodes CASKTTGGSDQPQHF.

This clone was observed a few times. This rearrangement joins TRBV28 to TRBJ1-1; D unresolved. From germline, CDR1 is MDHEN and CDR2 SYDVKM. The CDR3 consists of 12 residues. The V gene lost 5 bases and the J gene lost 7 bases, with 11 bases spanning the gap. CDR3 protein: CASSEQTFEAFF. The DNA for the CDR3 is TGTGCCAGCAGTGAACAGACCTTTGAAGCTTTCTTT.

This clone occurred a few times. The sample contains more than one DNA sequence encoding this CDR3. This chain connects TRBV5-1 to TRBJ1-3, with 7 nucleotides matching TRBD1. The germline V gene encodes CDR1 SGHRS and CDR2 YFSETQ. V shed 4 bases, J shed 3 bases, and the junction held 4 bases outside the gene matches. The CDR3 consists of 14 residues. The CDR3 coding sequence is TGCGCCAGCAGCCCGGGGGACAGTGGAAACACCATATATTTT. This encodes CASSPGDSGNTIYF.

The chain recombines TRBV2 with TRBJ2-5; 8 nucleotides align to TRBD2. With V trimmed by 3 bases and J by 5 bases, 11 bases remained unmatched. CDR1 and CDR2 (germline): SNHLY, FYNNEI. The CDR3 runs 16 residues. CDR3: CASSEAPGGVRETQYF. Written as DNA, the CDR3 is TGTGCCAGCAGTGAGGCCCCCGGGGGGGTCAGGGAGACCCAGTACTTC. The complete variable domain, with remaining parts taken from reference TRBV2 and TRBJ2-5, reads EPEVTQTPSHQVTQMGQEVILRCVPISNHLYFYWYRQILGQKVEFLVSFYNNEISEKSEIFDDQFSVERPDGSNFTLKIRSTKLEDSAMYFCASSEAPGGVRETQYFGPGTRLLVL.

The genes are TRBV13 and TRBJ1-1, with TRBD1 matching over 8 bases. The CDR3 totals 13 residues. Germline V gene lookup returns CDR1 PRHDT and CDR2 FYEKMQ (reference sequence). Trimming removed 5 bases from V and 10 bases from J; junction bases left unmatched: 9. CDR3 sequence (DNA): TGTGCCAGCAGCCAGGGACAGGTTAGGAGAGCTTTCTTT. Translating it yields CASSQGQVRRAFF.

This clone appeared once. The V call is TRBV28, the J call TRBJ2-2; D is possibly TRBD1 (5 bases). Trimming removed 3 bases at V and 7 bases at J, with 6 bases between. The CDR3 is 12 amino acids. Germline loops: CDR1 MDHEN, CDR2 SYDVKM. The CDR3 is CASSFGHGELFF. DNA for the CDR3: TGTGCCAGCAGTTTCGGACACGGGGAGCTGTTTTTT.

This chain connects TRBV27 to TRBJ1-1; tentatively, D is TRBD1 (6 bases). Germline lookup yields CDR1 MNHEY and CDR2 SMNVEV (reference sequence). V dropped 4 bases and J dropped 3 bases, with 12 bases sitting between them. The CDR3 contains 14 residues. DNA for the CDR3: TGTGCCAGCAGTTCCCCGGGACACTACACTGAAGCTTTCTTT. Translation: CASSSPGHYTEAFF.

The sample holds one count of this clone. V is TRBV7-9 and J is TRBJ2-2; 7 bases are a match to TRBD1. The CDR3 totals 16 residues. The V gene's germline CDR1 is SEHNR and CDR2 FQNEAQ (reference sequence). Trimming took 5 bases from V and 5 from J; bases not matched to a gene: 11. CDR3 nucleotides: TGTGCCAGCAGCCAGCAGGCAGGGACAGTTACCGGGGAGCTGTTTTTT. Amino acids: CASSQQAGTVTGELFF.

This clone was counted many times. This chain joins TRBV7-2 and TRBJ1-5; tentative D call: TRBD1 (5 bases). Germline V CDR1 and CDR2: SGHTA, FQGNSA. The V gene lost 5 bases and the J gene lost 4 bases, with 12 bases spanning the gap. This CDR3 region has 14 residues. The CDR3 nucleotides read TGTGCCAGCAGCCTTCTAGACAGAAATCAGCCCCAGCATTTT. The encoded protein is CASSLLDRNQPQHF.

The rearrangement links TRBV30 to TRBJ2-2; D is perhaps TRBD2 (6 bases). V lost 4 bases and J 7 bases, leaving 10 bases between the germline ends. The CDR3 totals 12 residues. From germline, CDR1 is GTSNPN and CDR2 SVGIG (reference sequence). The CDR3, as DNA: TGTGCCTGGAAGGCGGGGTTCGGGGAGCTGTTTTTT. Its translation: CAWKAGFGELFF.

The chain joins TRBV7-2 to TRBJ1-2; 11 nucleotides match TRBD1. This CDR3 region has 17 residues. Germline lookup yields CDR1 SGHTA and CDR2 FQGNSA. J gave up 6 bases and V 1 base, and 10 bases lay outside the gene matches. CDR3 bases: TGTGCCAGCAGCTTAGGGGGGACAGGGGGTTTTACCCATGGCTACACCTTC. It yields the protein CASSLGGTGGFTHGYTF.

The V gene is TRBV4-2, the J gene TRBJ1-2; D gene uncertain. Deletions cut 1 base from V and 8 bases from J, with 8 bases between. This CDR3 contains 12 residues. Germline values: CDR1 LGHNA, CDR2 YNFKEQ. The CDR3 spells CASSQGTGGYTF. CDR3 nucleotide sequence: TGTGCCAGCAGCCAAGGGACGGGAGGCTACACCTTC.